This T cell receptor (beta chain) derives from a study of cytomegalovirus exposure and HLA in healthy donors. Across the whole study: Most donors, about 82% of a few hundred genotyped, fell in the Caucasian-associated ancestry cluster.

General observations from the study: When analyzed later, a missense DCLRE1C variant was found to be linked to TCR beta V- and J-gene trimming. A classifier reportedly called cytomegalovirus status with high sensitivity and specificity.

Germline CDR1 reads SGHRS; CDR2 reads YFSETQ. CDR3 length: 17 residues. V lost 0 bases and J lost 3; bases outside the gene matches: 6. As concerns this clone: What it binds is unknown.

The PCR employed 60 Vbeta primers together with 13 Jbeta primers. Generated by immunoSEQ multiplex PCR, the TCRdb table keeps only in-frame clones and is missing some. The sample contains about 180,000 clones, over 75% of which appear only once. The TCR originated in a woman aged 30 to 39 in good health and CMV-seronegative. The sequenced sample consisted of PBMCs. This sequence joins TRBV5-1 and TRBJ2-1; 10 bases are a match to TRBD2. CDR3 in DNA: TGCGCCAGCAGCTTGGCCGGTCTAGCGGGGGACTACAATGAGCAGTTCTTC. This gives the protein CASSLAGLAGDYNEQFF.